The rows below give T cell receptor beta chains drawn from one sample of a study of response to subunit inactivated influenza vaccine. A single record per CDR3 protein comes from TCRdb applying MiXCR to the RT-PCR reads. The data show around 190,000 distinct CDR3 sequences, around an eighth seen once. The specimen comprised CD8+ T cells sorted from PBMCs, sampled roughly 5 days after vaccination. The receptors were sampled from a man aged 45-60 years who received an inactivated influenza vaccine. Both conserved end residues are part of each CDR3. Fields, in order: D gene, V gene, J gene, CDR3 protein. A D gene is named only where the DNA matches it firmly.

D: NA; V: TRBV12-3/TRBV12-4; J: TRBJ2-1; CDR3: CASSLEAGPNNEQFF
D: NA; V: TRBV24-1; J: TRBJ2-1; CDR3: CATSDYTGGTYNEQFF
D: NA; V: TRBV29-1; J: TRBJ2-3; CDR3: CSVEPLVGAGTDTQYF
D: NA; V: TRBV11-3; J: TRBJ2-1; CDR3: CASSPNVATYNEQFF
D: NA; V: TRBV16; J: TRBJ1-1; CDR3: CASSQSLRTEAFF
D: NA; V: TRBV24-1; J: TRBJ2-1; CDR3: CATSDSGLRNEQFF
D: NA; V: TRBV9; J: TRBJ2-2; CDR3: CASSVGGVAGELFF
D: NA; V: TRBV15; J: TRBJ2-5; CDR3: CATSRDMAQETQYF
D: NA; V: TRBV29-1; J: TRBJ2-7; CDR3: CSVEGSANSYEQYF
D: TRBD2; V: TRBV6-7; J: TRBJ2-7; CDR3: CASSYGREASYEQYF
D: NA; V: TRBV28; J: TRBJ1-1; CDR3: CASSLRGRFGTEAFF
D: NA; V: TRBV29-1; J: TRBJ2-7; CDR3: CSVEVWTDRGGYEQYF
D: NA; V: TRBV6-5; J: TRBJ1-4; CDR3: CASSYSTQGLATNEKLFF
D: NA; V: TRBV20-1; J: TRBJ2-7; CDR3: CSATGGRDYEQYF
D: NA; V: TRBV28; J: TRBJ1-3; CDR3: CASTPANSRAIGNTIYF
D: NA; V: TRBV4-1; J: TRBJ1-1; CDR3: CASSQGGMGTEAFF
D: TRBD2; V: TRBV5-1; J: TRBJ2-1; CDR3: CASSDMAGVTYNEQFF
D: TRBD2; V: TRBV3-1; J: TRBJ2-1; CDR3: CASSQGGPGGRYNEQFF
D: NA; V: TRBV27; J: TRBJ2-1; CDR3: CASSLQRVSAEQFF
D: NA; V: TRBV13; J: TRBJ2-7; CDR3: CASSTYSSVQAHYEQYF
D: NA; V: TRBV11-2; J: TRBJ2-2; CDR3: CASSLVGVAGELFF
D: NA; V: TRBV27; J: TRBJ1-5; CDR3: CASSLLGGGQPQHF
D: TRBD2; V: TRBV29-1; J: TRBJ2-1; CDR3: CSAGLAVYNEQFF
D: TRBD1; V: TRBV6-6; J: TRBJ2-7; CDR3: CASSYGTEYEQYF
D: NA; V: TRBV5-8; J: TRBJ2-7; CDR3: CASSWAGTYSYEQYF
D: NA; V: TRBV12-3/TRBV12-4; J: TRBJ2-5; CDR3: CASRSSWRGQETQYF
D: TRBD2; V: TRBV20-1; J: TRBJ2-1; CDR3: CSARGATSGSGNEQFF
D: NA; V: TRBV12-3/TRBV12-4; J: TRBJ2-5; CDR3: CASSLLLGQETQYF
D: NA; V: TRBV2; J: TRBJ2-7; CDR3: CASSAGPGSSFSYEQYF
D: NA; V: TRBV7-9; J: TRBJ1-1; CDR3: CASSPPGSPEAFF
D: NA; V: TRBV9; J: TRBJ1-4; CDR3: CASSEVTGSRELFF
D: NA; V: TRBV4-1; J: TRBJ1-1; CDR3: CASSQEKGGATEAFF
D: NA; V: TRBV10-3; J: TRBJ2-1; CDR3: CAISVEGYNEQFF
D: TRBD2; V: TRBV7-2; J: TRBJ2-3; CDR3: CASSLVALAGDTQYF
D: TRBD1; V: TRBV10-2; J: TRBJ1-1; CDR3: CASSGTGDEAFF
D: NA; V: TRBV25-1; J: TRBJ1-5; CDR3: CASSEVGGDNQPQHF
D: TRBD2; V: TRBV9; J: TRBJ2-1; CDR3: CASSVWGSGRNEQFF
D: TRBD2; V: TRBV27; J: TRBJ2-3; CDR3: CASSSGLAGDNFNTDTQYF
D: NA; V: TRBV24-1; J: TRBJ2-1; CDR3: CATSPGWNEQFF
D: NA; V: TRBV4-3; J: TRBJ2-7; CDR3: CASSQEQGPYEQYF
D: TRBD2; V: TRBV7-2; J: TRBJ2-1; CDR3: CASSLVSGPYNEQFF
D: NA; V: TRBV6-5; J: TRBJ2-3; CDR3: CASSSRLTDTQYF
D: NA; V: TRBV27; J: TRBJ2-1; CDR3: CASSSLLSGYHNEQFF
D: NA; V: TRBV27; J: TRBJ2-5; CDR3: CASRGAPAATQETQYF
D: TRBD1; V: TRBV12-3/TRBV12-4; J: TRBJ2-5; CDR3: CASSLVLGQGAVISQYF
D: NA; V: TRBV12-3/TRBV12-4; J: TRBJ2-7; CDR3: CASSQRQYEQYF
D: TRBD1; V: TRBV2; J: TRBJ2-5; CDR3: CALSPTPTGQGAWETQYF
D: TRBD1; V: TRBV27; J: TRBJ1-5; CDR3: CASSLGTGGLQPQHF
D: TRBD2; V: TRBV10-3; J: TRBJ2-5; CDR3: CAISELGGSGETQYF
D: TRBD1; V: TRBV27; J: TRBJ2-2; CDR3: CASKVQGAGELFF
D: NA; V: TRBV4-3; J: TRBJ2-1; CDR3: CASSQDRTGAYNEQFF
D: NA; V: TRBV5-1; J: TRBJ2-5; CDR3: CASSFLPGYQETQYF
D: TRBD1; V: TRBV18; J: TRBJ2-6; CDR3: CASSYWTGLTSSGANVLTF
D: NA; V: TRBV27; J: TRBJ1-2; CDR3: CASSLWQGGGYTF
D: NA; V: TRBV29-1; J: TRBJ2-1; CDR3: CSVGVLSSYNEQFF
D: TRBD2; V: TRBV20-1; J: TRBJ2-1; CDR3: CSASPGLFYNEQFF
D: TRBD2; V: TRBV6-2/TRBV6-3; J: TRBJ2-4; CDR3: CASSYGSQSGRTKNIQYF